One sample yielded the 24 T cell receptor beta chains listed below, sequenced in a study of cytomegalovirus exposure and HLA in healthy donors. The repertoire was sequenced with immunoSEQ multiplex PCR; TCRdb's copy has only in-frame clones and lacks some. The sample contains about 78,000 clones, approximately 95% of which appear only once. Sequencing used PBMCs. Receptor source: a man aged 18 to 29 in good health and CMV-seropositive.

The V and J genes are TRBV10-1 and TRBJ1-1, with 9 bases that match TRBD1. The CDR3 totals 12 residues. From germline, CDR1 is WNHNN and CDR2 SYGVQD (reference sequence). The J segment lost 10 bases and the V segment lost 8 bases, leaving 8 bases of the junction unmatched. The CDR3 DNA reads TGCGCCAGCGGTGCACCGGGACAGGGAGCTTTCTTT. It encodes CASGAPGQGAFF.

V gene TRBV4-1 combines with J gene TRBJ2-7; D possibly corresponds to TRBD2 (6 bases). Germline V CDR1 and CDR2: MGHRA, YSYEKL. The V end was cut by 4 bases, the J end by 3 bases, with 22 bases between. CDR3 size: 17 residues. The CDR3 DNA sequence: TGCGCCAGCAGCCCGCTCCAAGCCGCTAGGGAGGACTACGAGCAGTACTTC. It is translated as CASSPLQAAREDYEQYF.

The chain carries TRBV27 and TRBJ1-2; D is possibly TRBD1 (6 bases). Trimming removed 6 bases from V and 4 bases from J, with 18 bases in between. This CDR3 has 15 amino acids. CDR1 MNHEY and CDR2 SMNVEV come from the germline V gene (reference sequence). The chain's CDR3 is CASSRQPPGAYGYTF. In DNA form, the CDR3 reads TGTGCCAGCAGCCGACAACCACCAGGGGCCTATGGCTACACCTTC.

The J gene is TRBJ2-1, the V gene TRBV7-9, with 12 bases fitting TRBD2. Germline-derived CDR1 and CDR2 are SEHNR and FQNEAQ (reference sequence). The ends lost 1 base at V and 7 bases at J; junction bases unmatched: 2. The CDR3 consists of 15 residues. In nucleotides, the CDR3 is TGTGCCAGCAGCTTAGGGGGGACTAGCGGGAATGAGCAGTTCTTC. Encoded protein: CASSLGGTSGNEQFF.

The rearrangement links TRBV6-4 to TRBJ2-7; D is ambiguous. From germline, CDR1 is MRHNA and CDR2 SNTAGT. This CDR3 contains 13 residues. The ends were cut back, 4 bases at V and 5 bases at J, with 12 bases in the middle. Written as DNA, the CDR3 is TGTGCCAGCAGTGCGGGTATCAGCGACGAGCAGTACTTC. It specifies CASSAGISDEQYF.

The V gene is TRBV7-8, the J gene TRBJ1-4, with 7 bases fitting TRBD1. The J segment lost 8 bases and the V segment lost 5 bases, leaving 5 bases of the junction unmatched. The CDR3 extends over 13 amino acids. Germline loops: CDR1 SGHVS, CDR2 FQNEAQ. The CDR3 sequence is CASSPTGSEKLFF. CDR3 sequence (DNA): TGTGCCAGCAGCCCGACAGGGTCGGAAAAACTGTTTTTT. The variable domain in full, completed from reference TRBV7-8 and TRBJ1-4, reads GAGVSQSPRYKVAKRGQDVALRCDPISGHVSLFWYQQALGQGPEFLTYFQNEAQLDKSGLPSDRFFAERPEGSVSTLKIQRTQQEDSAVYLCASSPTGSEKLFFGSGTQLSVL.

The chain has TRBV27 and TRBJ2-1; no definite D call. Trimming took 5 bases from V and 0 from J, leaving 8 bases between them. The CDR3 runs 14 residues. Germline CDR1 and CDR2: MNHEY and SMNVEV (reference sequence). The CDR3, as DNA: TGTGCCAGCAGTCGTCCGAGCTCCTACAATGAGCAGTTCTTC. It yields the protein CASSRPSSYNEQFF.

J is TRBJ2-3 and V is TRBV11-2, with TRBD2 matching over 7 bases. After removal of 3 bases from V and 4 bases from J, the junction contained 10 bases not matched to a gene. Germline loops: CDR1 SGHAT, CDR2 FQNNGV. The CDR3 extends over 16 amino acids. The CDR3 region has the DNA TGTGCCAGCAGCTTGGGATGGGGCGGGAGCTCAGATACGCAGTATTTT. Encoded protein: CASSLGWGGSSDTQYF.

The V call is TRBV30, the J call TRBJ2-2, with 7 bases lining up with TRBD2. J gave up 4 bases and V 2 bases, and 10 bases lay outside the gene matches. This CDR3 spans 16 amino acids. From germline, CDR1 is GTSNPN and CDR2 SVGIG (reference sequence). The CDR3 DNA reads TGTGCCTGGAGTTCTCTGGGAGGGGCGGGCACCGGGGAGCTGTTTTTT. Its protein is CAWSSLGGAGTGELFF.

V gene TRBV11-3 combines with J gene TRBJ2-3, with 15 bases fitting TRBD2. The CDR3 is 16 residues long. Trimming took 3 bases from V and 5 from J; bases not matched to a gene: 3. Germline V CDR1 and CDR2: SGHNT, YENEEA. CDR3 DNA sequence: TGTGCCAGCAGCTTGGGGACTAGCGGGAGGATAGATACGCAGTATTTT. This gives the protein CASSLGTSGRIDTQYF.

CDR3 amino acids: CASSVRGLRDTEAFF. The CDR3 DNA follows: TGTGCCAGCAGTGTCAGGGGCCTCAGGGACACTGAAGCTTTCTTT. The chain combines TRBV25-1 with TRBJ1-1, with D possibly matching TRBD1 (6 bases). CDR3 length: 15 amino acids. Trimming took 4 bases from V and 3 from J, leaving 15 bases between them. Germline V gives CDR1 MGHDK, CDR2 SYGVNS.

This chain joins TRBV7-6 and TRBJ2-1; 8 bases line up with TRBD2. The CDR3 loop spans 15 amino acids. CDR1 and CDR2 (germline): SGHVS, FNYEAQ. After removal of 2 bases from V and 8 bases from J, the junction contained 8 bases not matched to a gene. As DNA, the CDR3 is TGTGCCAGCAGCTTACGGGCGGGAGGCCGCCATGAGCAGTTCTTC. Translated: CASSLRAGGRHEQFF.

The chain employs TRBV10-1 and TRBJ2-7; TRBD2 matches 9 bases. Germline CDR1 reads WNHNN; CDR2 reads SYGVQD (reference sequence). V lost 0 bases and J lost 3; bases outside the gene matches: 9. The CDR3 is 17 amino acids. DNA for the CDR3: TGCGCCAGCAGTGAGTCGCTCGAGGCGGGAGGGCGCTACGAGCAGTACTTC. Protein product: CASSESLEAGGRYEQYF.

The chain carries TRBV7-9 and TRBJ2-3; 7 nucleotides match TRBD2. The CDR3 spans 15 residues. The germline V gene has CDR1 SEHNR and CDR2 FQNEAQ (reference sequence). The ends lost 2 bases at V and 5 bases at J; junction bases unmatched: 7. The CDR3 spells CASSLFGGRGDTQYF. In DNA, the CDR3 is TGTGCCAGCAGCTTATTCGGCGGGAGAGGAGATACGCAGTATTTT.

The rearrangement uses TRBV7-2 and TRBJ2-1; TRBD2 might be the D (5 bases). This CDR3 region has 15 residues. V lost 1 base to trimming and J lost 5 bases, with 12 bases between them. Germline CDR1 reads SGHTA; CDR2 reads FQGNSA. The CDR3 bases are TGTGCCAGCAGCTTAGACGGGATACCACACAATGAGCAGTTCTTC. Its protein product is CASSLDGIPHNEQFF.

V is TRBV2 and J is TRBJ1-3; no clear D. Germline loops: CDR1 SNHLY, CDR2 FYNNEI. The CDR3 consists of 12 residues. V was trimmed by 8 bases and J by 1 base, leaving 6 bases between them. The CDR3 sequence: CASVQSGNTIYF. The CDR3 DNA follows: TGTGCCAGCGTTCAATCTGGAAACACCATATATTTT.

The chain combines TRBV7-6 with TRBJ2-1; TRBD2 might be the D (5 bases). Between the trimmed V and J ends, which lost 6 bases and 6 bases, there was a span of 18 bases. CDR1 SGHVS and CDR2 FNYEAQ come from the germline V gene. The CDR3 is 15 amino acids. The CDR3 sequence is CASSLEAGGVNEQFF. The CDR3 DNA sequence: TGTGCCAGCAGTCTGGAGGCGGGTGGCGTCAATGAGCAGTTCTTC.

This sequence joins TRBV7-8 and TRBJ2-1; 10 nucleotides match TRBD2. The junction had 15 bases not matched to a gene; V was cut back by 5 bases and J by 5 bases. This CDR3 has 18 amino acids. Germline CDR1 and CDR2: SGHVS and FQNEAQ. This CDR3 is CASSPTVHSGRRDNEQFF. The CDR3 DNA is TGTGCCAGCAGCCCTACAGTGCATAGCGGGAGGAGGGACAATGAGCAGTTCTTC.

The chain couples TRBV19 to TRBJ1-1; D is possibly TRBD1 (5 bases). The germline V gene has CDR1 LNHDA and CDR2 SQIVND (reference sequence). The V and J ends lost 3 bases and 0 bases respectively, with 8 bases between them. The CDR3 covers 14 residues. This chain's CDR3 is CASSIGQMNTEAFF. The CDR3 DNA reads TGTGCCAGTAGTATCGGACAAATGAACACTGAAGCTTTCTTT.

As for this clone: An end of the junction differs from the germline gene, which may be a read error. The chain carries TRBV2 and TRBJ2-3; TRBD1 aligns across 8 bases. Germline CDR1 is SNHLY and CDR2 is FYNNEI. This CDR3 has 16 residues. The CDR3 protein is CASREGTGRFTDTQYF. Written as DNA, the CDR3 is TGTGCCAGCAGGGAAGGGACAGGACGATTCACAGATACGCAGTATTTT. The variable domain in full, with the rest retrieved from reference TRBV2 and TRBJ2-3, is EPEVTQTPSHQVTQMGQEVILRCVPISNHLYFYWYRQILGQKVEFLVSFYNNEISEKSEIFDDQFSVERPDGSNFTLKIRSTKLEDSAMYFCASREGTGRFTDTQYFGPGTRLTVL.

The chain links TRBV19 to TRBJ2-5; D may be TRBD2 (6 bases). The CDR3 extends over 15 amino acids. V lost 3 bases and J 3 bases, leaving 14 bases between the germline ends. Germline V gene sequence: CDR1 LNHDA, CDR2 SQIVND (reference sequence). CDR3 DNA: TGTGCCAGTAGTATTGTTGCGGGGCAGGAAGAGACCCAGTACTTC. Protein: CASSIVAGQEETQYF.

This sequence joins TRBV7-2 and TRBJ2-1; TRBD2 might be the D (5 bases). This CDR3 is 15 amino acids long. Trimming removed 2 bases at V and 1 base at J, with 9 bases between. From germline, CDR1 is SGHTA and CDR2 FQGNSA. This chain's CDR3 is CASSLYTGSYNEQFF. The CDR3 DNA is TGTGCCAGCAGCTTATACACGGGGTCCTACAATGAGCAGTTCTTC.

A note on this clone: Other DNA sequences of this sample code for an identical CDR3. J is TRBJ2-7 and V is TRBV27; D uncertain. The germline V gene has CDR1 MNHEY and CDR2 SMNVEV (reference sequence). Trimming stripped 5 bases from V and 3 bases from J, with 11 bases between. The CDR3 has 13 amino acids. CDR3 sequence (DNA): TGTGCCAGCAGTCTCAAATCCTACTACGAGCAGTACTTC. This codes for CASSLKSYYEQYF.

The chain carries TRBV5-4 and TRBJ1-2, with D unresolved. Germline V gene sequence: CDR1 SGHNT, CDR2 YYREEE (reference sequence). V gave up 0 bases and J gave up 4 bases, with 7 bases separating them. This CDR3 is built from 13 residues. For the CDR3, the DNA is TGTGCCAGCAGCTTGGAATCTACCTATGGCTACACCTTC. Translating gives CASSLESTYGYTF.